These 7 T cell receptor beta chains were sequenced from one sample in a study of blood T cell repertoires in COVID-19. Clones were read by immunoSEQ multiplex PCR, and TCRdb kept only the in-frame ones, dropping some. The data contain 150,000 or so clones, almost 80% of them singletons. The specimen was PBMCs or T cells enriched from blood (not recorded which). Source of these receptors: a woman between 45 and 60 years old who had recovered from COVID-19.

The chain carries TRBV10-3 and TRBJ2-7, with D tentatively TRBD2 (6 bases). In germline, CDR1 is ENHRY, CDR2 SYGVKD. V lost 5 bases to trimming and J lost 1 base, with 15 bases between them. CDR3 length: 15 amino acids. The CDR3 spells CAISPSTGESYEQYF. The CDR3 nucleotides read TGTGCCATCAGTCCCTCAACGGGAGAGTCCTACGAGCAGTACTTC.

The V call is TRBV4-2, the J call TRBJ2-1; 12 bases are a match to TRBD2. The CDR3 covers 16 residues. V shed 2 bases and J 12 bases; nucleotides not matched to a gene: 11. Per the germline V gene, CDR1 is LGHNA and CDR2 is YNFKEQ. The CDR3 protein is CASSQKLAGGRDGQFF. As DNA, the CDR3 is TGTGCCAGCAGCCAAAAACTAGCGGGGGGAAGAGATGGGCAGTTCTTC.

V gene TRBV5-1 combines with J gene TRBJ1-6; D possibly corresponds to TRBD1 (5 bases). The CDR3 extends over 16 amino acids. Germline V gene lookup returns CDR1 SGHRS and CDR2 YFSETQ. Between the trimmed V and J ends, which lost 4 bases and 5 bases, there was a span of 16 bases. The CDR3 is CASSRSGGIDNSPLHF. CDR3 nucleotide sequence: TGCGCCAGCAGCCGGAGCGGGGGTATAGATAATTCACCCCTCCACTTT.

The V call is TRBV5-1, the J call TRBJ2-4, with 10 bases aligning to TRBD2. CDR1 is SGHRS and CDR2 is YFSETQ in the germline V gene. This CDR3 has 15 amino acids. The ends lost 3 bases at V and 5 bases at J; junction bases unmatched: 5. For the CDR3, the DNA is TGCGCCAGCAGCTCAGCCGGGACTAGCGAAAACATTCAGTACTTC. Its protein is CASSSAGTSENIQYF.

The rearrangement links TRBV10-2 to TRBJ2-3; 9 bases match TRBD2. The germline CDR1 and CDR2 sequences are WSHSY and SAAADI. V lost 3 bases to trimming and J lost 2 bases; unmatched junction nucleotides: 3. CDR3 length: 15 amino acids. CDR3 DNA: TGCGCCAGCAGTGAAAAGCGGGGGGTCACAGATACGCAGTATTTT. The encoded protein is CASSEKRGVTDTQYF.

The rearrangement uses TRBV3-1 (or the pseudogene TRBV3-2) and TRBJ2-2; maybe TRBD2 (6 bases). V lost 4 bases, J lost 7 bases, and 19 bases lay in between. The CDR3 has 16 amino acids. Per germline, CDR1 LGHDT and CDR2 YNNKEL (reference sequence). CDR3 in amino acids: CASSPGLNLGSGELFF. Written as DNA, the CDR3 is TGTGCCAGCAGCCCAGGACTAAACCTCGGGAGCGGGGAGCTGTTTTTT.

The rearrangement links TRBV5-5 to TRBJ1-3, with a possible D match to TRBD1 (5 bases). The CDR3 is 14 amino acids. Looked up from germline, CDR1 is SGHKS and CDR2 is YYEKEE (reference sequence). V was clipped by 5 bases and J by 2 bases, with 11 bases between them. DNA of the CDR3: TGTGCCAGCAGGGGGACGGGGGCTGGAAACACCATATATTTT. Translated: CASRGTGAGNTIYF.